The entry below describes one T cell receptor beta chain. The V gene's germline CDR1 is SGHVS and CDR2 FNYEAQ. Trimming stripped 0 bases from V and 0 bases from J, with 18 bases between. The CDR3 has 18 residues. This entry is derived from a study of cytomegalovirus exposure and HLA in healthy donors. The PCR had 60 Vbeta and 13 Jbeta primers. TCRdb keeps only in-frame clones here, not all; method: immunoSEQ multiplex PCR. The profile shows roughly 120,000 clones, 75% of them singletons. The specimen was PBMCs. The TCR originated in a woman between 18 and 30 years old in good health and CMV-seronegative. This chain connects TRBV7-6 to TRBJ2-7, with TRBD1 as a possible D gene (6 bases). The CDR3 region has the DNA TGTGCCAGCAGCTTAGCGCCTACCGACAGGTCGAACTCCTACGAGCAGTACTTC. This encodes CASSLAPTDRSNSYEQYF.